The 28 T cell receptor beta chains reported below all come from one sample, sequenced in a study of blood T cell repertoires in COVID-19 (dated by TCRdb to the early 2020s). Library prep was done by the immunoSEQ multiplex PCR assay. TCRdb's version of the immuneACCESS table is confined to in-frame rearrangements and falls short of the full clone set. An unresolved V gene accounts for under half of the shortfall where checked; the remainder is of unknown origin. The sample table records over 120,000 clones; roughly 90% of these occur just once. Around 4.5% of the sample is held by the ten biggest clonotypes. The sequencing sample was made of PBMCs or T cells enriched from blood (not recorded which). The origin of the receptors is a man between 50 and 59 years old who had recovered from COVID-19.

The rearrangement links TRBV5-1 to TRBJ1-2; the D gene is possibly TRBD1 (5 bases). Germline loops: CDR1 SGHRS, CDR2 YFSETQ. The CDR3 totals 13 residues. Trimming removed 2 bases from V and 3 bases from J, with 8 bases in between. CDR3 loop: CASSFGADYGYTF. CDR3 nucleotide sequence: TGCGCCAGCAGCTTTGGGGCAGACTATGGCTACACCTTC. The complete variable domain, with remaining parts taken from reference TRBV5-1 and TRBJ1-2, reads KAGVTQTPRYLIKTRGQQVTLSCSPISGHRSVSWYQQTPGQGLQFLFEYFSETQRNKGNFPGRFSGRQFSNSRSEMNVSTLELGDSALYLCASSFGADYGYTFGSGTRLTVV.

This clone was picked up a small number of times. The V gene is TRBV25-1, the J gene TRBJ1-4; the D gene is possibly TRBD1 (6 bases). V lost 1 base, J lost 0 bases, and 9 bases lay in between. Germline loops: CDR1 MGHDK, CDR2 SYGVNS. CDR3 length equals 16 residues. This chain's CDR3 is CASSELTGPTNEKLFF. As DNA, the CDR3 is TGTGCCAGCAGTGAATTGACAGGACCAACTAATGAAAAACTGTTTTTT. Looking up the rest from reference TRBV25-1 and TRBJ1-4 gives the full variable domain: EADIYQTPRYLVIGTGKKITLECSQTMGHDKMYWYQQDPGMELHLIHYSYGVNSTEKGDLSSESTVSRIRTEHFPLTLESARPSHTSQYLCASSELTGPTNEKLFFGSGTQLSVL.

This rearrangement joins TRBV18 to TRBJ1-6; D remains ambiguous. V lost 3 bases and J 6 bases, leaving 9 bases between the germline ends. Germline-derived CDR1 and CDR2 are KGHSH and LQKENI. This CDR3 has 14 residues. The CDR3: CASSPAAGNSPLHF. The DNA of the CDR3 is TGTGCCAGCTCACCCGCGGCCGGTAATTCACCCCTCCACTTT.

The chain couples TRBV30 to TRBJ1-5; D perhaps matches TRBD1 (5 bases). Germline V gene data show CDR1 as GTSNPN and CDR2 as SVGIG (reference sequence). The CDR3 length is 13 residues. V was pared by 3 bases and J by 5 bases, with 11 bases between. As DNA, the CDR3 is TGTGCCTGGAGAGGGGCCAGAGATCAGCCCCAGCATTTT. Protein product: CAWRGARDQPQHF.

This rearrangement joins TRBV11-2 to TRBJ2-2, with TRBD2 matching over 10 bases. Per germline, CDR1 SGHAT and CDR2 FQNNGV. This CDR3 spans 18 amino acids. V lost 3 bases to trimming and J lost 1 base; unmatched junction nucleotides: 8. In nucleotides, the CDR3 is TGTGCCAGCAGCTTTTTCCCTAGCGGGGGCCTGAACACCGGGGAGCTGTTTTTT. It encodes CASSFFPSGGLNTGELFF.

The V call is TRBV2, the J call TRBJ1-5; TRBD1 agrees at 9 bases. The CDR3 has 14 residues. CDR1 and CDR2 from the germline V gene are SNHLY and FYNNEI. Trimming took 7 bases from V and 7 from J; bases not matched to a gene: 8. The CDR3 spells CASTWTGEGQPQHF. The CDR3 DNA reads as TGTGCCAGCACCTGGACAGGGGAGGGCCAGCCCCAGCATTTT.

The V call is TRBV28, the J call TRBJ1-5, with a tentative D call TRBD1 (6 bases). Per the germline V gene, CDR1 is MDHEN and CDR2 is SYDVKM. This CDR3 has 12 residues. V was shortened by 7 bases and J by 6 bases, with 10 bases between the two germline ends. The CDR3 nucleotides read TGTGCCAGCATCACAGGGACTCAGCCCCAGCATTTT. It codes for CASITGTQPQHF.

The rearrangement uses TRBV7-9 and TRBJ1-5; TRBD1 agrees at 10 bases. Germline V gene data show CDR1 as SEHNR and CDR2 as FQNEAQ (reference sequence). This CDR3 has 16 amino acids. With 5 bases clipped from V and 3 bases from J, the junction kept 7 bases outside the gene matches. The CDR3 DNA reads TGTGCCAGCAGCGGGGGACAGGGGAGGGACAATCAGCCCCAGCATTTT. Protein sequence: CASSGGQGRDNQPQHF.

The chain has TRBV5-4 and TRBJ2-3; possibly TRBD2 for D (5 bases). CDR3 size: 14 residues. Between the trimmed V and J ends, which lost 5 bases and 4 bases, there was a span of 14 bases. Germline values: CDR1 SGHNT, CDR2 YYREEE (reference sequence). This CDR3 is CASSQRPNPDTQYF. The CDR3, as DNA: TGTGCCAGCAGTCAGCGGCCCAACCCAGATACGCAGTATTTT.

The CDR3 here is CASSYGQASYEQYF. In DNA form, the CDR3 reads TGTGCCAGCAGTTACGGCCAGGCTTCCTACGAGCAGTACTTC. The gene calls are TRBV6-5 and TRBJ2-7; D gene ambiguous. The CDR3 has 14 residues. Per the germline V gene, CDR1 is MNHEY and CDR2 is SVGAGI. The germline V and J ends were trimmed by 2 bases and 1 base, with 9 bases remaining between them.

The chain couples TRBV27 to TRBJ1-5; 7 bases line up with TRBD1. Germline V gene data show CDR1 as MNHEY and CDR2 as SMNVEV (reference sequence). The trim removed 3 bases at V and 6 bases at J, leaving 8 bases unmatched. This CDR3 is 15 amino acids long. The CDR3: CASSLGQRGGQPQHF. The CDR3 DNA sequence: TGTGCCAGCAGTTTGGGACAGAGAGGCGGTCAGCCCCAGCATTTT.

The chain joins TRBV5-5 to TRBJ2-2; possible D gene TRBD1, 6 bases. Germline V gene data show CDR1 as SGHKS and CDR2 as YYEKEE (reference sequence). The CDR3 totals 16 residues. The V end was cut by 0 bases, the J end by 4 bases, with 13 bases between. In DNA, the CDR3 is TGTGCCAGCAGCTTGGGGCAGGGGACCTTCACCGGGGAGCTGTTTTTT. This codes for CASSLGQGTFTGELFF.

The genes are TRBV19 and TRBJ2-4; a possible D gene is TRBD1 (5 bases). Germline CDR1 LNHDA, CDR2 SQIVND (reference sequence). CDR3 length: 14 amino acids. V lost 3 bases to trimming and J lost 6 bases, with 12 bases between them. The DNA for the CDR3 is TGTGCCAGTAGTATGGCCCGACAGATAAACATTCAGTACTTC. Amino acid sequence: CASSMARQINIQYF.

The chain combines TRBV2 with TRBJ2-4; 15 bases are a match to TRBD2. CDR3 length: 13 amino acids. The V and J ends lost 6 bases and 13 bases, in that order; junction bases with no gene match: 4. The V gene's germline CDR1 is SNHLY and CDR2 FYNNEI. The CDR3 here is CASRGLAGGRQYF. CDR3 sequence (DNA): TGTGCCAGCAGGGGACTAGCGGGAGGCCGGCAGTACTTC.

V usage is TRBV9 and J usage is TRBJ1-3; 11 positions match TRBD1. The CDR3 is 19 residues long. J was trimmed by 2 bases and V by 2 bases; bases with no gene match: 12. The V gene's germline CDR1 is SGDLS and CDR2 YYNGEE. CDR3 protein: CASSVRPPGQGATGNTIYF. The CDR3 nucleotides are TGTGCCAGCAGCGTCAGACCCCCTGGACAGGGGGCAACTGGAAACACCATATATTTT.

The chain combines TRBV6-5 with TRBJ1-1; a weak D match, TRBD1 (5 bases). The germline V and J ends were trimmed by 4 bases and 12 bases, with 24 bases remaining between them. There are 15 residues in the CDR3. Germline CDR1 reads MNHEY; CDR2 reads SVGAGI. For the CDR3, the DNA is TGTGCCAGCAGTTCAAGTTTCCAGATAAGGGGTTGGTCTTTCTTT. This gives the protein CASSSSFQIRGWSFF.

The chain joins TRBV12-3 or TRBV12-4 to TRBJ1-1, with TRBD1 as a possible D gene (5 bases). The CDR3 extends over 13 amino acids. Trimming stripped 4 bases from V and 1 base from J, with 7 bases between. In nucleotides, the CDR3 is TGTGCCAGCAGTTCCGGGGGGAACACTGAAGCTTTCTTT. It translates to CASSSGGNTEAFF.

The chain uses TRBV28 and TRBJ1-1; D gene uncertain. Between the trimmed V and J ends, which lost 1 base and 2 bases, there was a span of 11 bases. The CDR3 runs 15 residues. Germline values: CDR1 MDHEN, CDR2 SYDVKM. CDR3 protein: CASSLSGRINTEAFF. Here the CDR3 DNA reads TGTGCCAGCAGTTTATCCGGGAGAATAAACACTGAAGCTTTCTTT. The full variable domain, rest sourced from reference TRBV28 and TRBJ1-1, is DVKVTQSSRYLVKRTGEKVFLECVQDMDHENMFWYRQDPGLGLRLIYFSYDVKMKEKGDIPEGYSVSREKKERFSLILESASTNQTSMYLCASSLSGRINTEAFFGQGTRLTVV.

This clone is a singleton in its sample. The V call is TRBV7-2, the J call TRBJ2-1; TRBD1 agrees at 9 bases. J lost 6 bases, V lost 5 bases, and 8 bases had no gene match. The CDR3 spans 15 residues. Germline-derived CDR1 and CDR2 are SGHTA and FQGNSA. The CDR3 DNA is TGTGCCAGCAGCCTGGGACAGGGTGGACTCAATGAGCAGTTCTTC. Translated, it gives CASSLGQGGLNEQFF.

The chain has TRBV9 and TRBJ2-5, with 12 bases that match TRBD2. This CDR3 has 15 residues. CDR1 SGDLS and CDR2 YYNGEE come from the germline V gene. Germline trimming cut 3 bases from V and 1 base from J; bases unmatched to any gene: 1. In DNA form, the CDR3 reads TGTGCCAGCAGCGCGACTAGCGGGAGCCAAGAGACCCAGTACTTC. Its protein product is CASSATSGSQETQYF.

Here the CDR3 reads CASSRSKRETQYF. The CDR3 coding sequence is TGTGCCAGCAGTCGGTCCAAGAGAGAGACCCAGTACTTC. This chain links TRBV27 with TRBJ2-5, with no clear D. The V end was cut by 5 bases, the J end by 4 bases, with 11 bases between. The CDR3 is 13 residues long. Germline loops: CDR1 MNHEY, CDR2 SMNVEV (reference sequence).

The J gene is TRBJ2-5, the V gene TRBV30; D unresolved. This CDR3 region has 12 residues. Deletions cut 0 bases from V and 5 bases from J, with 7 bases between. Germline assignment: CDR1 GTSNPN and CDR2 SVGIG (reference sequence). The CDR3 reads CAWSVRVETQYF. CDR3 nucleotide sequence: TGTGCCTGGAGTGTACGGGTGGAGACCCAGTACTTC.

This chain links TRBV4-1 with TRBJ1-2; 8 positions agree with TRBD1. The germline V gene encodes CDR1 MGHRA and CDR2 YSYEKL. J gave up 2 bases and V 1 base, and 6 bases lay outside the gene matches. The CDR3 runs 16 residues. The CDR3 DNA is TGCGCCAGCAGCCAAGCCGGGACAGGCTCCAACTATGGCTACACCTTC. Translated, it gives CASSQAGTGSNYGYTF.

The chain employs TRBV15 and TRBJ1-6, with D possibly TRBD1 on 6 matching bases. Trimming took off 3 bases at V and 8 bases at J, with 17 bases between the two ends. The CDR3 spans 16 residues. Germline assignment: CDR1 LNHNV and CDR2 YYDKDF (reference sequence). CDR3 DNA sequence: TGTGCCACCAGCAGGATCAGTTCAGGGGCCTATTCACCCCTCCACTTT. It specifies CATSRISSGAYSPLHF. The full variable domain, completed using reference TRBV15 and TRBJ1-6, is DAMVIQNPRYQVTQFGKPVTLSCSQTLNHNVMYWYQQKSSQAPKLLFHYYDKDFNNEADTPDNFQSRRPNTSFCFLDIRSPGLGDTAMYLCATSRISSGAYSPLHFGNGTRLTVT.

The CDR3 loop reads CASSGEGRVNYGYTF. The CDR3 nucleotides are TGTGCCAGCAGCGGGGAGGGCAGGGTAAACTATGGCTACACCTTC. The chain links TRBV7-2 to TRBJ1-2; the D gene is possibly TRBD1 (5 bases). CDR3 length: 15 amino acids. The germline V and J ends were trimmed by 5 bases and 2 bases, with 15 bases remaining between them. From germline, CDR1 is SGHTA and CDR2 FQGNSA.

J is TRBJ2-1 and V is TRBV9, with 7 bases identical to TRBD1. After removal of 4 bases from V and 8 bases from J, the junction contained 9 bases not matched to a gene. This CDR3 is built from 14 residues. Germline assignment: CDR1 SGDLS and CDR2 YYNGEE. CDR3 bases: TGTGCCAGCAGCAACAGGGGAAAACTCGATGAGCAGTTCTTC. Translating it yields CASSNRGKLDEQFF.

This clone appeared a single time. This chain links TRBV30 with TRBJ2-7, with 7 bases fitting TRBD1. The V segment lost 0 bases and the J segment 1 base; nucleotides outside the gene matches: 6. Per germline, CDR1 GTSNPN and CDR2 SVGIG (reference sequence). The CDR3 runs to 15 residues. CDR3 protein: CAWSVLGTVSYEQYF. The CDR3 nucleotides read TGTGCCTGGAGTGTACTTGGGACAGTTTCCTACGAGCAGTACTTC.

Only one count was recorded for this clone. This chain connects TRBV5-3 to TRBJ2-7; 12 bases fit TRBD2. TRBV5-3 is labeled an ORF, and its function is uncertain. V gave up 0 bases and J gave up 2 bases; unmatched junction bases: 21. The length of the CDR3 is 22 residues. This CDR3 is CARSLEPSGRASPISGTYEQYF. CDR3 in DNA: TGTGCCAGAAGCTTGGAGCCTAGCGGGAGGGCCTCACCGATTTCAGGGACCTACGAGCAGTACTTC.